This TCR beta chain is from a study of blood T cells in healthy people across ages. The CDR3 has 16 amino acids. Per the germline V gene, CDR1 is LGHNA and CDR2 is YSLEER. V lost 0 bases, J lost 2 bases, and 8 bases lay in between. The use of a sample-barcoded 5' primer and a J-beta primer mix characterized a second PCR of roughly 6 to 12 cycles. TCRdb called the 5' RACE reads again in MiXCR, with one record for every CDR3 protein. This table has over 1,200,000 distinct CDR3 sequences, approximately 59% appearing once. Each individual donor underwent a draw of approximately 9.8 milliliters of peripheral blood. This clonotype has more than one count but fewer than ten.

J is TRBJ2-6 and V is TRBV4-3; no clear D. The receptor was derived from a man aged 18-30 years in good health. The material sequenced was blood. CDR3: CASSQDPLTGANVLTF. DNA of the CDR3: TGCGCCAGCAGCCAAGATCCCCTAACTGGGGCCAACGTCCTGACTTTC.